Below, 18 T cell receptor beta chains from the same sample are listed, as sequenced in a study of beta chain features in type 1 diabetes. Since all of the isolated RNA was reverse transcribed, expressed TCRB transcripts were what got sequenced. Generated by immunoSEQ multiplex PCR, the TCRdb table keeps only in-frame clones and is missing some. The sample lists some 200,000 clones, 9.5% to 13% seen once, with approximately 1.3% in the top ten. The sequencing input was central memory CD4+ T cells from blood. The receptors originated from a young man in good health.

This clone was observed a few times. V and J are TRBV7-9 and TRBJ1-5; D unclear. The V gene lost 5 bases and the J gene lost 3 bases, with 11 bases spanning the gap. The CDR3 is made up of 14 amino acids. Germline CDR1 SEHNR, CDR2 FQNEAQ (reference sequence). This CDR3 is CASSRQGINQPQHF. In nucleotides, the CDR3 is TGTGCCAGCAGCCGACAAGGGATCAATCAGCCCCAGCATTTT.

This clone was counted between two and nine times. The rearrangement links TRBV6-5 to TRBJ2-1; 7 bases agree with TRBD2. The CDR3 has 15 residues. V was pared by 6 bases and J by 4 bases, with 9 bases of the junction left unmatched. Germline CDR1 is MNHEY and CDR2 is SVGAGI. The CDR3 loop is CASREALARYNEQFF. The CDR3 DNA reads as TGTGCCAGCAGAGAGGCACTAGCGAGATACAATGAGCAGTTCTTC.

The chain is built from TRBV5-4 and TRBJ2-3, with TRBD2 matching over 12 bases. In germline, CDR1 is SGHNT, CDR2 YYREEE (reference sequence). The CDR3 has 14 residues. After removal of 4 bases from V and 6 bases from J, the junction contained 3 bases not matched to a gene. The CDR3 region is CASSTTSGSDTQYF. In DNA form, the CDR3 reads TGTGCCAGCAGCACGACTAGCGGGAGTGATACGCAGTATTTT. The full variable domain, its missing parts supplied by reference TRBV5-4 and TRBJ2-3, is ETGVTQSPTHLIKTRGQQVTLRCSSQSGHNTVSWYQQALGQGPQFIFQYYREEENGRGNFPPRFSGLQFPNYSSELNVNALELDDSALYLCASSTTSGSDTQYFGPGTRLTVL.

Remarks on this clone: Other DNA sequences of this sample code for an identical CDR3. This chain joins TRBV30 and TRBJ2-5; D possibly corresponds to TRBD2 (7 bases). Trimming shortened V by 2 bases and J by 5 bases, and 12 bases separated the two germline ends. The CDR3 covers 13 residues. Germline lookup yields CDR1 GTSNPN and CDR2 SVGIG (reference sequence). CDR3 in amino acids: CAWSRGGRETQYF. The CDR3 DNA reads TGTGCCTGGAGTAGGGGGGGGCGGGAGACCCAGTACTTC.

The chain employs TRBV5-4 and TRBJ1-1; D is uncertain. Germline V gives CDR1 SGHNT, CDR2 YYREEE (reference sequence). V lost 0 bases, J lost 5 bases, and 11 bases lay in between. The CDR3 is 14 residues long. In DNA form, the CDR3 reads TGTGCCAGCAGCTTGGCTTGGACCGCGACTGAAGCTTTCTTT. It is translated as CASSLAWTATEAFF.

The chain employs TRBV2 and TRBJ2-7, with 7 nucleotides matching TRBD2. The CDR3 consists of 13 residues. V was pared by 11 bases and J by 2 bases, with 9 bases of the junction left unmatched. CDR1 and CDR2 from the germline V gene are SNHLY and FYNNEI. The CDR3 protein is CAVAGTNPYEQYF. CDR3 nucleotides: TGTGCCGTAGCGGGCACCAACCCCTACGAGCAGTACTTC.

This clone has just a few counts. This sequence joins TRBV30 and TRBJ2-7; 7 bases are shared with TRBD2. V lost 0 bases and J lost 7; bases outside the gene matches: 12. CDR1 is GTSNPN, CDR2 SVGIG, per germline (reference sequence). CDR3 length equals 15 residues. CDR3 sequence (DNA): TGTGCCTGGAGTGTCGAGGGAGGGTGGGCTGAAGAGCAGTACTTC. It translates to CAWSVEGGWAEEQYF.

This clone was seen repeatedly, ten times or more. This chain links TRBV30 with TRBJ1-5; tentative D call: TRBD1 (5 bases). With 3 bases removed from V and 0 bases from J, the gap between germline ends came to 9 bases. Germline V gene data show CDR1 as GTSNPN and CDR2 as SVGIG (reference sequence). The CDR3 runs 14 residues. In nucleotides, the CDR3 is TGTGCCTGGAGCGCAGGGATTAGCAATCAGCCCCAGCATTTT. It translates to CAWSAGISNQPQHF.

V and J are TRBV7-9 and TRBJ2-7; D is uncertain. There are 11 residues in the CDR3. V lost 5 bases and J 5 bases, leaving 7 bases between the germline ends. Looked up from germline, CDR1 is SEHNR and CDR2 is FQNEAQ (reference sequence). Here the CDR3 DNA reads TGTGCCAGCAGCAAAGGTAACGAGCAGTACTTC. It yields the protein CASSKGNEQYF. The whole variable domain, remainder taken from reference TRBV7-9 and TRBJ2-7, is DTGVSQNPRHKITKRGQNVTFRCDPISEHNRLYWYRQTLGQGPEFLTYFQNEAQLEKSRLLSDRFSAERPKGSFSTLEIQRTEQGDSAMYLCASSKGNEQYFGPGTRLTVT.

The CDR3 DNA reads as TGTGCCAGCAGTTACGCTGGGGACACTGAAGCTTTCTTT. Translation gives CASSYAGDTEAFF. This chain uses TRBV6-5 with TRBJ1-1; the D is unclear. The CDR3 is 13 residues long. The V gene lost 2 bases and the J gene lost 3 bases, with 7 bases spanning the gap. The germline gives CDR1 MNHEY, CDR2 SVGAGI.

This clone was observed a handful of times. The J gene is TRBJ2-5, the V gene TRBV7-2; D call uncertain. Per germline, CDR1 SGHTA and CDR2 FQGNSA. The CDR3 length is 15 residues. V was pared by 2 bases and J by 1 base, with 11 bases between. CDR3 loop: CASSLSRLIQETQYF. The CDR3 coding sequence is TGTGCCAGCAGCTTAAGTAGACTCATCCAAGAGACCCAGTACTTC.

This chain joins TRBV10-3 and TRBJ2-7; tentative D call: TRBD1 (6 bases). The V end lost 2 bases, the J end lost 5 bases, and 10 bases lay between the germline ends. Germline CDR1 ENHRY, CDR2 SYGVKD. CDR3 length equals 13 residues. The CDR3 protein is CAISETGTDEQYF. The CDR3 bases are TGTGCCATCAGTGAGACAGGGACCGACGAGCAGTACTTC.

A few counts support this clone. The gene calls are TRBV13 and TRBJ2-1; the match to TRBD2 covers 7 bases. Per germline, CDR1 PRHDT and CDR2 FYEKMQ (reference sequence). V trimming: 5 bases; J trimming: 0 bases; junction bases outside the gene matches: 7. The CDR3 totals 16 residues. In DNA form, the CDR3 reads TGTGCCAGCAGCAAACTAGCGTACAGCTCCTACAATGAGCAGTTCTTC. Protein product: CASSKLAYSSYNEQFF. The full variable domain, in which reference TRBV13 and TRBJ2-1 provide the parts outside the CDR3, is AAGVIQSPRHLIKEKRETATLKCYPIPRHDTVYWYQQGPGQDPQFLISFYEKMQSDKGSIPDRFSAQQFSDYHSELNMSSLELGDSALYFCASSKLAYSSYNEQFFGPGTRLTVL.

This clone was counted only a few times. The CDR3 DNA reads as TGTGCCAGCAGCGCCTCTAGAGCGGATACGCAGTATTTT. Amino acids: CASSASRADTQYF. The J gene is TRBJ2-3, the V gene TRBV9; no firm D call. The germline gives CDR1 SGDLS, CDR2 YYNGEE. CDR3 length equals 13 residues. Trimming removed 3 bases from V and 6 bases from J, with 11 bases in between.

The chain couples TRBV7-2 to TRBJ1-1, with D tentatively TRBD1 (5 bases). V lost 3 bases and J 4 bases, leaving 12 bases between the germline ends. There are 14 residues in the CDR3. Germline V gives CDR1 SGHTA, CDR2 FQGNSA. DNA for the CDR3: TGTGCCAGCAGCTTCCCCGGGGGGAGCACTGAAGCTTTCTTT. Translating it yields CASSFPGGSTEAFF.

The chain has TRBV5-1 and TRBJ1-1, with a possible D match to TRBD1 (5 bases). This CDR3 comprises 16 residues. The V end lost 4 bases, the J end lost 0 bases, and 16 bases lay between the germline ends. Germline V lookup: CDR1 SGHRS, CDR2 YFSETQ. The CDR3 DNA sequence: TGCGCCAGCAGCCCCGAGCCGGCAGGGTTGAACACTGAAGCTTTCTTT. Translating gives CASSPEPAGLNTEAFF.

This chain links TRBV6-5 with TRBJ1-1, with 7 bases matching TRBD1. The V and J ends lost 2 bases and 4 bases, in that order; junction bases with no gene match: 1. CDR1 MNHEY and CDR2 SVGAGI come from the germline V gene. The length of the CDR3 is 13 residues. CDR3 sequence reads: CASSYRDSTEAFF. CDR3 nucleotide sequence: TGTGCCAGCAGTTACAGGGACAGCACTGAAGCTTTCTTT.

The V call is TRBV30, the J call TRBJ2-2, with TRBD1 matching 7 bases. V trimming: 1 base; J trimming: 5 bases; junction bases outside the gene matches: 10. The CDR3 length is 16 residues. Germline loops: CDR1 GTSNPN, CDR2 SVGIG (reference sequence). The DNA for the CDR3 is TGTGCCTGGAGTGAATCAACACAGGGGTGGACCGGGGAGCTGTTTTTT. This gives the protein CAWSESTQGWTGELFF.